This T cell receptor (beta chain) was identified during a study of beta chain features in type 1 diabetes. General study findings and limits: Moderate yet significant TCRB CDR3 shortening was seen in Type 1 diabetes patients in all four CD4+ subsets. HLA effects on TCRB rearrangement stayed unresolved here. PCR might preferentially amplify shorter templates, equally in patients and controls.

Every bit of the isolated RNA underwent reverse transcription, so sequencing read expressed TCRB transcripts. Sequenced naive, central memory and regulatory T cell samples produced an average of around 3.9 million reads. Using immunoSEQ multiplex PCR, the repertoire was profiled, and TCRdb retains in-frame clones only, with some absent. The sample holds a few hundred thousand clones; approximately 15% are singletons and the top ten take roughly 0.019%. The trim removed 3 bases at V and 7 bases at J, leaving 15 bases unmatched. The CDR3 runs 16 residues. Germline V gene sequence: CDR1 SEHNR, CDR2 FQNEAQ (reference sequence). With regard to this clone: What it binds is not known.

The sequenced sample was naive CD4+ T cells from blood. This sequence joins TRBV7-9 and TRBJ2-7, with 7 positions matching TRBD2. The TCR sequence derives from a young man with type 1 diabetes. CDR3 in DNA: TGTGCCAGCAGCTTGGGGTCCCTAGCGGTCTTGGGTGAGCAGTACTTC. This sequence encodes CASSLGSLAVLGEQYF.